The rows below give T cell receptor beta chains drawn from one sample of a study of blood T cell repertoires in COVID-19. Sequencing used immunoSEQ multiplex PCR; TCRdb keeps in-frame clones, though not all of them. The sample contains 8,500 to 14,000 clones, 80% to 90% of which appear only once. What was sequenced was peripheral blood. The receptor set was obtained from a human donor in a cohort sampled during active COVID-19. Both conserved end residues are part of each CDR3. D genes are given only for firm matches. Size is stated for part of the rows, as once, few or many counts, or as a class when the clone is expanded.

>TRBV19|TRBJ1-5|-|-
CASHNGQTNQPQHF
TGTGCCAGTCATAACGGACAGACCAATCAGCCCCAGCATTTT
>TRBV9|TRBJ1-1|-|-
CASSVDSVSNTEAFF
TGTGCCAGCAGCGTAGATTCAGTGTCGAACACTGAAGCTTTCTTT
>TRBV6-2/TRBV6-3|TRBJ2-7|-|TRBD2
CASSYPSYASAGDSYEQYF
TGTGCCAGCAGTTACCCCAGTTACGCATCTGCGGGGGACTCCTACGAGCAGTACTTC
>TRBV5-1|TRBJ2-5|-|TRBD1
CASSNGQELETQYF
TGCGCCAGCAGCAACGGACAGGAGCTCGAGACCCAGTACTTC
>TRBV15|TRBJ2-7|-|-
CATSRDSEPATQQYF
TGTGCCACCAGCAGAGATAGCGAGCCAGCTACGCAGCAGTACTTC
>TRBV12-3/TRBV12-4|TRBJ1-2|-|TRBD1
CASSLRQGYGYTF
TGTGCCAGCAGTTTACGACAGGGCTATGGCTACACCTTC
>TRBV3-1/TRBV3-2|TRBJ2-3|-|-
CFAGGATDTQYF
TGTTTCGCCGGGGGAGCCACAGATACGCAGTATTTT
>TRBV5-4|TRBJ2-5|-|TRBD1
CASSTMDRWETQYF
TGTGCCAGCAGTACTATGGACAGGTGGGAGACCCAGTACTTC
>TRBV15|TRBJ2-7|-|-
CATSRKGVGEQYF
TGTGCCACCAGCAGAAAGGGAGTCGGCGAGCAGTACTTC
>TRBV19|TRBJ1-6|once|-
CASSWETGTNSPLHF
TGTGCCAGTAGTTGGGAGACAGGCACCAATTCACCCCTCCACTTT
>TRBV7-3|TRBJ2-5|-|TRBD1
CASSLIGTGGETQYF
TGTGCCAGCAGCTTAATTGGGACAGGGGGTGAGACCCAGTACTTC
>TRBV9|TRBJ1-4|-|-
CASSELRGAGTNEKLFF
TGTGCCAGCTCCGAACTGAGAGGGGCGGGAACGAATGAAAAACTGTTTTTT
>TRBV20-1|TRBJ1-6|-|-
CSASGVAGGLNSPLHF
TGCAGTGCTAGTGGGGTCGCCGGGGGGTTAAATTCACCCCTCCACTTT
>TRBV5-1|TRBJ2-3|-|-
CASRQQRTDTQYF
TGCGCCAGCAGACAGCAGCGCACAGATACGCAGTATTTT
>TRBV11-3|TRBJ2-1|-|-
CASSLDGRAGINEQFF
TGTGCCAGCAGCTTAGACGGCAGGGCGGGAATCAATGAGCAGTTCTTC
>TRBV7-9|TRBJ1-2|-|-
CASSLERAGYTF
TGTGCCAGCAGCTTAGAGCGGGCTGGCTACACCTTC
>TRBV14|TRBJ1-2|-|TRBD1
CASNPSRDSKLSGGYTF
TGTGCCAGCAACCCGTCCCGGGACAGCAAACTCTCGGGAGGCTACACCTTC
>TRBV5-1|TRBJ2-2|-|-
CASSQGLADTGELFF
TGCGCCAGCAGTCAGGGGCTAGCGGACACCGGGGAGCTGTTTTTT
>TRBV7-3|TRBJ1-1|once|-
CASSLGPENTEAFF
TGTGCCAGCAGCTTGGGCCCCGAGAACACTGAAGCTTTCTTT
>TRBV19|TRBJ1-2|few|TRBD1
CASSWTGGGYTF
TGTGCCAGTAGTTGGACAGGGGGCGGCTACACCTTC